This T cell receptor beta chain is from a study of shared clonotypes between healthy human individuals. The CDR3 spans 15 residues. Germline-derived CDR1 and CDR2 are MNHNS and SASEGT. V shed 1 base and J shed 5 bases, with 14 bases lying between them. The authors loaded approximately 220 ng DNA, roughly 33,000 T cell genomes, into sorted-subset replicate PCRs. Assay used: immunoSEQ multiplex PCR; TCRdb lists only in-frame clones, some missing. Of some 2 million clones in the sample, about 95% were seen once. Naive CD8 cells lacked CD45RO, underwent positive selection for CCR7 and left out terminally differentiated effector memory CD45RA+ cells.

The TCR comes from a man aged 18 to 29 in good health. Input material: naive CD8+ T cells sorted from blood. The chain is built from TRBV6-1 and TRBJ2-5; D is ambiguous. The CDR3 DNA follows: TGTGCCAGCAGTGAAGGAGAGGTCTTAAGGGAGACCCAGTACTTC. Translating it yields CASSEGEVLRETQYF.